The rows below give T cell receptor beta chains drawn from one sample of a study of T-cell reconstitution after alpha-beta-depleted transplantation in children. In TCRdb, the PCR reads were re-called with MiXCR into one record per CDR3 protein. Of roughly 500,000 distinct CDR3 sequences listed, 32% are singletons. Here the sequenced sample was PBMCs from the stem cell graft donor, taken from the stem cell graft. Receptor source: a human donor who donated a stem cell graft to a child with aplastic anemia. The CDR3 runs from the conserved cysteine through the conserved F or W.

>TRBV6-1
CASKDRGRIYGYTF
>TRBV7-2
CASSFREGDGKNIQYF
>TRBV13
CASSWNGAEEDF
>TRBV4-3
CASSQGLAGGFYLEQETQYF
>TRBV19
CASSISGTGTIVVYTF
>TRBV6-1
CASSVSGTASYEQYF
>TRBV27
CASSESGNYGYTF
>TRBV6-5
CASSYSRGDGYTF
>TRBV29-1
CSVVRQGRIDEQFF
>TRBV12-3/TRBV12-4
CASSFGGWRANTEAFF
>TRBV10-3
CAISRGGNTEAFF
>TRBV24-1
CATSDPNMEAFF
>TRBV19
CASSTEEPGRMGENEQFF
>TRBV25-1
CASSPSSGNPYNEQFF
>TRBV28
CASSLSGAEETQYF
>TRBV9
CASSSPGSTDTQYF
>TRBV6-2/TRBV6-3
CASSPLAGDTEDEQFF
>TRBV9
CASSGQGYAGELFF
>TRBV6-5
CASSSNTGAPHYGYTF
>TRBV6-5
CASSHGASGSPYNEQFF
>TRBV9
CASSVDSTAMNTEAFF
>TRBV27
CASKGGLNGLASTGELFF
>TRBV7-9
CASSRFGSPMDEAFF
>TRBV27
CASSPLDVSSGANVLTF
>TRBV5-1
CASSLVGSGTEAFF
>TRBV5-5
CASSREGTSGRGEAKNIQYF
>TRBV20-1
CSAPGSGVLPYNEQFF
>TRBV28
CASSSEQLLGPQHF
>TRBV5-1
CASSWGLAGLNEQFF